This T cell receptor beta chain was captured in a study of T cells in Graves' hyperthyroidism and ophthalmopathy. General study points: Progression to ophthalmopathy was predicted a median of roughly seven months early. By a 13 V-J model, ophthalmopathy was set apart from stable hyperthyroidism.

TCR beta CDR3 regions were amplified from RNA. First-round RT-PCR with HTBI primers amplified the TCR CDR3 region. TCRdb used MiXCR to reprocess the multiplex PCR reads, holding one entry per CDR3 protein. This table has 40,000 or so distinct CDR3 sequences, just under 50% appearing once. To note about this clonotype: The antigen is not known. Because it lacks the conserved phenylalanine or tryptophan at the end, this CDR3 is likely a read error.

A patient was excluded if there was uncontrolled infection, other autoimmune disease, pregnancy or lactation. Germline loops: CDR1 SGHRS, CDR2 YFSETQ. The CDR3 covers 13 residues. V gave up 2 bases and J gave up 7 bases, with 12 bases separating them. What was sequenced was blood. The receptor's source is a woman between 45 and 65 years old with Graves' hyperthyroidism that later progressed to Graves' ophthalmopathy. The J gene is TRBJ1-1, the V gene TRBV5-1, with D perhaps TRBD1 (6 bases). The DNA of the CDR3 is TGCGCCAGCAGCTTCGGACAGAGTGATGAAGCTTTCCTT. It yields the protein CASSFGQSDEAFL.